This T cell receptor (beta chain) was sequenced for a study of identical twins. TCRdb reprocessed the 5' RACE reads with MiXCR, giving one entry per CDR3 protein. The data contain 700,000 or so distinct CDR3 sequences, around 8.6% of them seen just once; the ten biggest clones take up approximately 0.94%. V was pared by 0 bases and J by 1 base, with 10 bases between. Per germline, CDR1 DFQATT and CDR2 SNEGSKA (reference sequence). The CDR3 consists of 14 residues. This clonotype was recorded a few times. These data also formed part of another study, on yellow fever vaccine responses in identical twins.

The source is a woman in her late teens or twenties in good health. The V gene is TRBV20-1, the J gene TRBJ2-7; D possibly corresponds to TRBD1 (5 bases). Sequenced sample: PBMCs. The CDR3 reads CSARDQGRSYEQYF. Here the CDR3 DNA reads TGCAGTGCTAGAGATCAGGGCAGATCCTACGAGCAGTACTTC.